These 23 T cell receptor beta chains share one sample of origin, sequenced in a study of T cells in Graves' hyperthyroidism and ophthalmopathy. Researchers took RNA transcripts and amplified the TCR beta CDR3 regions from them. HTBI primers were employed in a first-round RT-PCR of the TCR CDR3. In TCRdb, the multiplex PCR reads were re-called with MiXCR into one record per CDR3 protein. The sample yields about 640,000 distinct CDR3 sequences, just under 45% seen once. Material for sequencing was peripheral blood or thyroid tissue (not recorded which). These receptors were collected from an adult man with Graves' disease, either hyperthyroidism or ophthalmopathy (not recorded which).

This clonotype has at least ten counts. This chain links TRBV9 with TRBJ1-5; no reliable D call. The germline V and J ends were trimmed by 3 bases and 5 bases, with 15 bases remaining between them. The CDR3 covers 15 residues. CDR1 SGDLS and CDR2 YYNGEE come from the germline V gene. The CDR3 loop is CASSAGGANDQPQHF. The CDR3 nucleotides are TGTGCCAGCAGCGCGGGAGGCGCGAACGATCAGCCCCAGCATTTT. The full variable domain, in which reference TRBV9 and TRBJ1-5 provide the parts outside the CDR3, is DSGVTQTPKHLITATGQRVTLRCSPRSGDLSVYWYQQSLDQGLQFLIQYYNGEERAKGNILERFSAQQFPDLHSELNLSSLELGDSALYFCASSAGGANDQPQHFGDGTRLSIL.

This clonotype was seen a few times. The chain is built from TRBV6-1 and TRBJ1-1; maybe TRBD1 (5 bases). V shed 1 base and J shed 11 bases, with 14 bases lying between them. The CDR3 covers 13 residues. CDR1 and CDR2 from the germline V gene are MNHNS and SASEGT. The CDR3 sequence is CASSEVRRGTAFF. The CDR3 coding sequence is TGTGCCAGCAGTGAAGTGCGGAGAGGGACGGCTTTCTTT.

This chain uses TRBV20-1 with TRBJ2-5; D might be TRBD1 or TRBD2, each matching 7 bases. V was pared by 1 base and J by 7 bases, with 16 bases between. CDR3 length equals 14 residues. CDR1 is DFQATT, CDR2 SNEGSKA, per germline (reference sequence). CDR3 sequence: CSARAGGGPGTQYF. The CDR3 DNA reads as TGCAGTGCTAGAGCAGGGGGGGGGCCCGGGACCCAGTACTTC.

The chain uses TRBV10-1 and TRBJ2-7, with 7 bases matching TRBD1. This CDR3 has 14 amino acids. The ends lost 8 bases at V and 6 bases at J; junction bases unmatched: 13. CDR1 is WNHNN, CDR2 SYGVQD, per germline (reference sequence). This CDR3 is CASVGQTGRSEQYF. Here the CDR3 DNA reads TGCGCCAGCGTTGGTCAGACAGGGCGTAGCGAGCAGTACTTC.

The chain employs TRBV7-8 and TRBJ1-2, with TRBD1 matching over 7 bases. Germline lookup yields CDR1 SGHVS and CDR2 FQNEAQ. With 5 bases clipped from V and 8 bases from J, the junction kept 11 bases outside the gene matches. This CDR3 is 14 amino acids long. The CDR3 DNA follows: TGTGCCAGCAGCCCCCGGACAGGTTCAGGAGGCTACACCTTC. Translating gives CASSPRTGSGGYTF.

CDR3: CASSWRQGAAGELFF. CDR3 bases: TGTGCCAGCAGCTGGAGACAGGGGGCTGCCGGGGAGCTGTTTTTT. The chain combines TRBV12-3 or TRBV12-4 with TRBJ2-2, with TRBD1 matching over 10 bases. The CDR3 is made up of 15 amino acids. The V gene end was trimmed by 6 bases and the J gene end by 6 bases; junction bases not matched to a gene: 7.

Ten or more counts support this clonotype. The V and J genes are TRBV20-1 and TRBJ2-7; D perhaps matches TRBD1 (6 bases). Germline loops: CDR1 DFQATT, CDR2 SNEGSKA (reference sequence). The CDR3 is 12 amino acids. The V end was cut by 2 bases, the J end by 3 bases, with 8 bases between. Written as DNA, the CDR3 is TGCAGTGCTAGAAAGGACAGCTACGAGCAGTACTTC. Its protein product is CSARKDSYEQYF.

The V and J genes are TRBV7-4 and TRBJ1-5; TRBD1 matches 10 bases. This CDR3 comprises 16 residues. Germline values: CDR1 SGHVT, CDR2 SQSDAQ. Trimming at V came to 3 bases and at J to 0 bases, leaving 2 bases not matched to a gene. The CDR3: CASSLTGGYSNQPQHF. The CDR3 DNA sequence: TGTGCCAGCAGCTTGACAGGGGGCTATAGCAATCAGCCCCAGCATTTT.

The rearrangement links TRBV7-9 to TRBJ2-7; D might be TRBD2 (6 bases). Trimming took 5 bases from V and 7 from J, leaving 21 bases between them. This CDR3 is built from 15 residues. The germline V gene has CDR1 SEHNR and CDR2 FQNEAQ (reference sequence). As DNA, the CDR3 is TGTGCCAGCAGCCAAGGGCTGGGGAGGTCCGGGGAGCAGTACTTC. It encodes CASSQGLGRSGEQYF. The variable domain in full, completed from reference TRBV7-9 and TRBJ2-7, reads DTGVSQNPRHKITKRGQNVTFRCDPISEHNRLYWYRQTLGQGPEFLTYFQNEAQLEKSRLLSDRFSAERPKGSFSTLEIQRTEQGDSAMYLCASSQGLGRSGEQYFGPGTRLTVT.

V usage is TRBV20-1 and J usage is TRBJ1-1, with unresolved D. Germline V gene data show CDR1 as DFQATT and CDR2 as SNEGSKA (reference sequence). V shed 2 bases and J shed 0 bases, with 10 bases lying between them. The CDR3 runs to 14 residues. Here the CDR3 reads CSARFLGLNTEAFF. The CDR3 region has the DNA TGCAGTGCTAGATTTCTCGGCCTGAACACTGAAGCTTTCTTT.

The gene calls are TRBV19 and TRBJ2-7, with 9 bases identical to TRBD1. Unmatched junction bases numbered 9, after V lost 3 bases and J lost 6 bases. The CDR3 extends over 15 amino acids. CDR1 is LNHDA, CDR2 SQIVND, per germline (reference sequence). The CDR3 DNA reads TGTGCCAGTAGTATCCAGGACAGGGGTGTTTCCGAGCAGTACTTC. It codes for CASSIQDRGVSEQYF.

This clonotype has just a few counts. CDR3 in amino acids: CSARAGGRVEKLFF. The CDR3 DNA sequence: TGCAGTGCTAGAGCTGGGGGACGGGTTGAAAAACTGTTTTTT. The chain carries TRBV20-1 and TRBJ1-4; maybe TRBD1 (5 bases). The CDR3 runs to 14 residues. CDR1 is DFQATT, CDR2 SNEGSKA, per germline (reference sequence). V was pared by 1 base and J by 7 bases, with 13 bases between.

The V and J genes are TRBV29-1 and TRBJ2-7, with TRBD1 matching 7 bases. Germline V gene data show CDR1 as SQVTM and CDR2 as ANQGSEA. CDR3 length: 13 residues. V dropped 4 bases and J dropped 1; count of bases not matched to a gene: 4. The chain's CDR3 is CSVGNRGSYEQYF. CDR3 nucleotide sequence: TGCAGCGTTGGAAACAGGGGATCCTACGAGCAGTACTTC.

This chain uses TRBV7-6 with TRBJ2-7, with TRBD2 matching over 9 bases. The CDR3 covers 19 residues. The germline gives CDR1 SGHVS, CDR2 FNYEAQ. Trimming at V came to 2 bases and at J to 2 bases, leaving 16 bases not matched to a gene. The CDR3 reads CASSLNRRTSATQTYEQYF. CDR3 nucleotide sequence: TGTGCCAGCAGCTTAAATCGGCGGACTAGCGCCACTCAAACCTACGAGCAGTACTTC.

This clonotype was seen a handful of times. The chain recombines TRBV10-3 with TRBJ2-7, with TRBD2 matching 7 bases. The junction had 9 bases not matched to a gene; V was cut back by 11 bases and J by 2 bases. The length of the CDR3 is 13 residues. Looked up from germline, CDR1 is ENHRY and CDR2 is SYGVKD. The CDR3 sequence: CAVEGGGPYEQYF. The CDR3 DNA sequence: TGTGCCGTGGAGGGCGGGGGTCCCTACGAGCAGTACTTC.

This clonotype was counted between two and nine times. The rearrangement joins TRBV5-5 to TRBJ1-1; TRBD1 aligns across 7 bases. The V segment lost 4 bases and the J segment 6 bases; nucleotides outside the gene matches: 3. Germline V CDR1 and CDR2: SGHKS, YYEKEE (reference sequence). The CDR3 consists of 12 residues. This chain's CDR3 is CASSRGLAEAFF. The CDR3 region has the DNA TGTGCCAGCAGCAGGGGGCTGGCTGAAGCTTTCTTT.

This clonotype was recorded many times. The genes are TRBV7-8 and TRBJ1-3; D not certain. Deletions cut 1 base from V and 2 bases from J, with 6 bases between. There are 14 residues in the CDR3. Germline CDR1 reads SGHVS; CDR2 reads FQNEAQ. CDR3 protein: CASSLVGTGNTIYF. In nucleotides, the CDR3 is TGTGCCAGCAGCTTAGTGGGAACTGGAAACACCATATATTTT.

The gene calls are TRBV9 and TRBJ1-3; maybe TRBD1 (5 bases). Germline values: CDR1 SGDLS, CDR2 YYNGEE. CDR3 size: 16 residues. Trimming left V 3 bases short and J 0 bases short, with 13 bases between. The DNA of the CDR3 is TGTGCCAGCAGCGCAGGGACGGTTCTCTCTGGAAACACCATATATTTT. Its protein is CASSAGTVLSGNTIYF.

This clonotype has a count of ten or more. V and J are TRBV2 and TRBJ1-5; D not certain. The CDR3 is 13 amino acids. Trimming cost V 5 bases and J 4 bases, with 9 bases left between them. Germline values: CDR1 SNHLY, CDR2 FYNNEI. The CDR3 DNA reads TGTGCCAGCAGTCGGCAGCTAAATCAGCCCCAGCATTTT. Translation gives CASSRQLNQPQHF.

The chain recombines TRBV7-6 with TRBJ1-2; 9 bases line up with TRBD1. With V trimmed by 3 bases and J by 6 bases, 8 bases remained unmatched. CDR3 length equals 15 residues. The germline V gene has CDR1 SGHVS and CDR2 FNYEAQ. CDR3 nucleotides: TGTGCCAGCAGCTTGGGGGACAGGGTATCTGATGGCTACACCTTC. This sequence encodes CASSLGDRVSDGYTF.

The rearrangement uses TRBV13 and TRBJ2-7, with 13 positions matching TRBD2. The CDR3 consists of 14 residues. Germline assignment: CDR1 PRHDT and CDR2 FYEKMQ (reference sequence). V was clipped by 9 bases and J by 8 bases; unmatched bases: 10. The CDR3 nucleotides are TGTGCCAGGGACGGGGGACTAGCGGGGTTACAGCAGTACTTC. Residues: CARDGGLAGLQQYF.

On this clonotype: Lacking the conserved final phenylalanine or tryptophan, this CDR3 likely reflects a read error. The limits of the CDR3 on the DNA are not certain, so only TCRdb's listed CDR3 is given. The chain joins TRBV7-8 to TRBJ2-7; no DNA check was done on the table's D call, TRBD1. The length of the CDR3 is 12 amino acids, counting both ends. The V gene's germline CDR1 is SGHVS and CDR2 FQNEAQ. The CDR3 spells CASSPGTGSWYT.

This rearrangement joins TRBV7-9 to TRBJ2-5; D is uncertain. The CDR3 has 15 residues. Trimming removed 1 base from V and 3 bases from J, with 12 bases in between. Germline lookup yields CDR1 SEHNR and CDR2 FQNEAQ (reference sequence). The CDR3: CASSLVVGRKETQYF. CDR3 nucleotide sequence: TGTGCCAGCAGCTTAGTAGTGGGCAGGAAAGAGACCCAGTACTTC.